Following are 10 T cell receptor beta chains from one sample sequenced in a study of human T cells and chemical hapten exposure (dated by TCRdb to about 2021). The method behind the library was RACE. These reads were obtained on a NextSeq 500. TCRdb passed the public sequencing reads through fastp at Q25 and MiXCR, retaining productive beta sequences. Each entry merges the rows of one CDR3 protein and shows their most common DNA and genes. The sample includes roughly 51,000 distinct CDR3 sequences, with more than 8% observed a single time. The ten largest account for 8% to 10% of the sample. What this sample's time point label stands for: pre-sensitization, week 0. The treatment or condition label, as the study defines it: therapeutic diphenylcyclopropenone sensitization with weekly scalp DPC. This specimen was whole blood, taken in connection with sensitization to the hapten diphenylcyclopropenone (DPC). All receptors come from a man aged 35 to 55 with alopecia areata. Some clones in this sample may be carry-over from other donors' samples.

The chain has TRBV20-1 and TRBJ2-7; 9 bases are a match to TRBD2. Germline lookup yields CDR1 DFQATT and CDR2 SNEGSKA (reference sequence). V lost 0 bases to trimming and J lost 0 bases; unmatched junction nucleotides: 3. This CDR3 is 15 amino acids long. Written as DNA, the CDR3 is TGCAGTGCTAGAGACCGGACTAGCGCCTCCTACGAGCAGTACTTC. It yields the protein CSARDRTSASYEQYF.

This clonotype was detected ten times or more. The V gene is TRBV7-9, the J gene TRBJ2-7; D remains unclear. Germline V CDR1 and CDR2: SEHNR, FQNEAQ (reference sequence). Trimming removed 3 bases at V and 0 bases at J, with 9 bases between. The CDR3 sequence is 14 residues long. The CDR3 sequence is CASSFSSSSYEQYF. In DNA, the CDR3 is TGTGCCAGCAGCTTTAGCAGTAGCTCCTACGAGCAGTACTTC.

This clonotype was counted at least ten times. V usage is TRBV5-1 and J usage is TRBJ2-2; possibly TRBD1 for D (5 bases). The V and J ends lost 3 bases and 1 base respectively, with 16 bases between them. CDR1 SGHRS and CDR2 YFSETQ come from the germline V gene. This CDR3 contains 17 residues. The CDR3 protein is CASSSAGRQGNTGELFF. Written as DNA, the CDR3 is TGCGCCAGCAGCTCGGCAGGTCGGCAGGGGAACACCGGGGAGCTGTTTTTT.

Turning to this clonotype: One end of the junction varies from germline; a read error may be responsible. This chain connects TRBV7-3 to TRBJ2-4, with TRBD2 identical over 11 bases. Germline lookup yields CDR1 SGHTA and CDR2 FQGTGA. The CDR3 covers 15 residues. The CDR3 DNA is TGTGCCAGCAGCATAACCGGGACTAGCGGAAACATTCAGTACTTC. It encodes CASSITGTSGNIQYF.

For the CDR3, the DNA is TGTGCCAGCAGCCTAGATCCGGACACCGGGGAGCTGTTTTTT. This translates into CASSLDPDTGELFF. The rearrangement uses TRBV9 and TRBJ2-2; no definite D call. Germline CDR1 and CDR2: SGDLS and YYNGEE. Trimming removed 4 bases at V and 3 bases at J, with 10 bases between. The CDR3 totals 14 residues.

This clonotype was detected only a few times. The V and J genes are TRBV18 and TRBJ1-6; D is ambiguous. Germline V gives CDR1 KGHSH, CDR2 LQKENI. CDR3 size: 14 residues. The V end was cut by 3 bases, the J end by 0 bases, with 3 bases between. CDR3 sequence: CASSPSSYNSPLHF. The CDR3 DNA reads TGTGCCAGCTCACCTTCCTCCTATAATTCACCCCTCCACTTT.

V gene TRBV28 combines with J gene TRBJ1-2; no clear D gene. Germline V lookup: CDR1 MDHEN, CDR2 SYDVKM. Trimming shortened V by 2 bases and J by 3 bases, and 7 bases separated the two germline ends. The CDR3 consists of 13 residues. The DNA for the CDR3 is TGTGCCAGCAGTTTAGGCAGCTACTATGGCTACACCTTC. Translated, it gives CASSLGSYYGYTF.

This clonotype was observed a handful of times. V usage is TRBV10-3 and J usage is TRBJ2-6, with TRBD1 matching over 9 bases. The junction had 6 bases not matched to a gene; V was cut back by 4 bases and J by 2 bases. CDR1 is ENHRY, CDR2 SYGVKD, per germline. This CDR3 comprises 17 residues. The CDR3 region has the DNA TGTGCCATCAGTGGAGGAACAGGGGGCGCTGGGGCCAACGTCCTGACTTTC. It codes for CAISGGTGGAGANVLTF.

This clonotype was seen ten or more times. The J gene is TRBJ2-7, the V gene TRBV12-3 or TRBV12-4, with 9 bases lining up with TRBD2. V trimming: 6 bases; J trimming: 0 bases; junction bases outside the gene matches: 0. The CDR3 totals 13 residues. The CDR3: CASRTSGSYEQYF. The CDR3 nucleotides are TGTGCCAGCAGGACTAGCGGCTCCTACGAGCAGTACTTC.

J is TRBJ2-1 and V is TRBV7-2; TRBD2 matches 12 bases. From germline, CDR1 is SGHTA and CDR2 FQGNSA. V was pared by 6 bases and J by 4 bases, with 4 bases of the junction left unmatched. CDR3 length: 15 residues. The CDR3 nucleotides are TGTGCCAGCAGTCAGCTAGCGGGAGGGTACAATGAGCAGTTCTTC. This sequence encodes CASSQLAGGYNEQFF.